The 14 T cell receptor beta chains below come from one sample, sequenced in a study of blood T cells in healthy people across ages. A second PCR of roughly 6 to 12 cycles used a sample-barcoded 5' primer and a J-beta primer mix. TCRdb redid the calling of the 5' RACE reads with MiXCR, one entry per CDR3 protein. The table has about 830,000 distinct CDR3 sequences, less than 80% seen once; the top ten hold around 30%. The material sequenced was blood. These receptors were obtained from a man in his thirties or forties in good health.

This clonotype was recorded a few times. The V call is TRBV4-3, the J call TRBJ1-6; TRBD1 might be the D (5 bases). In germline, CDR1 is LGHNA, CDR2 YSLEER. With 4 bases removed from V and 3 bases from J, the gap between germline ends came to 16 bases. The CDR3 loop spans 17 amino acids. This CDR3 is CASSPLEGNVYNSPLHF. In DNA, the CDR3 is TGCGCCAGCAGCCCCCTCGAGGGGAATGTCTATAATTCACCCCTCCACTTT.

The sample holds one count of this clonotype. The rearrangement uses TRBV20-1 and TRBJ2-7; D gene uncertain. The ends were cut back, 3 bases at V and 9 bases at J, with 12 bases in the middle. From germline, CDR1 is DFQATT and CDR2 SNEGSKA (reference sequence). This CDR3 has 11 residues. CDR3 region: CSARRSLGQYF. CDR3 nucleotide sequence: TGCAGTGCTAGGAGGTCGTTGGGGCAGTACTTC.

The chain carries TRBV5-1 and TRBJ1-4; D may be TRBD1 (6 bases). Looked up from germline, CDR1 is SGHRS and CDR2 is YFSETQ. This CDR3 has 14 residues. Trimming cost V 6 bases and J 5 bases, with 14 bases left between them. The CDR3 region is CASNLGQMNEKLFF. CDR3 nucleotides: TGCGCCAGCAACTTAGGACAGATGAATGAAAAACTGTTTTTT.

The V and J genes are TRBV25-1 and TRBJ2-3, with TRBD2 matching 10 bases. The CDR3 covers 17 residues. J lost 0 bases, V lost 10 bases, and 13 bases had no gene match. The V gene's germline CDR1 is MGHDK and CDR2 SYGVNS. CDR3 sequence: CATYLAGGDFSTDTQYF. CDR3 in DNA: TGTGCCACCTATTTAGCGGGGGGAGACTTTAGCACAGATACGCAGTATTTT.

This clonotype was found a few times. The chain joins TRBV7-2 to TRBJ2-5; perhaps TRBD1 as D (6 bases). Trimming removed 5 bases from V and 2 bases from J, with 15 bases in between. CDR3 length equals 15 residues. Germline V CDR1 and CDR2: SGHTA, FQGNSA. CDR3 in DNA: TGTGCCAGCAGCCCAGCCGGGACAAATCAAGAGACCCAGTACTTC. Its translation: CASSPAGTNQETQYF.

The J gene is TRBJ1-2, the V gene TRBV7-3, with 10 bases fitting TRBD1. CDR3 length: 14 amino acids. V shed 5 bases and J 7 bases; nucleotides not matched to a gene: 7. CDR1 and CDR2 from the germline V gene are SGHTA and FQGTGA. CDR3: CASSPSTGGRGYTF. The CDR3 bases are TGTGCCAGCAGCCCTTCGACAGGGGGCCGTGGCTACACCTTC.

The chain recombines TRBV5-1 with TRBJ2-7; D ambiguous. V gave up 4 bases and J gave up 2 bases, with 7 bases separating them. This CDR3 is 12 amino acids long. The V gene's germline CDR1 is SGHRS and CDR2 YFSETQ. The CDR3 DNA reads TGCGCCAGCAGCCCCGAGACCTACGAGCAGTACTTC. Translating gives CASSPETYEQYF.

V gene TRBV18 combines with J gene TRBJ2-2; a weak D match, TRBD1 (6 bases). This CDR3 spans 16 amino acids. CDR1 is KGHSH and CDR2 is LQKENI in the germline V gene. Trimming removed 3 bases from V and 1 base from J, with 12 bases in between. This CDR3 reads CASSPPTGLNTGELFF. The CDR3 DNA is TGTGCCAGCTCACCTCCCACAGGGCTGAACACCGGGGAGCTGTTTTTT.

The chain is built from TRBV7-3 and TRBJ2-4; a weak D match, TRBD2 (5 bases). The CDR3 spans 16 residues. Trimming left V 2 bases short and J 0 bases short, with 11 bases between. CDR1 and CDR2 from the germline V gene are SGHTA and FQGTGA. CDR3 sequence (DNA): TGTGCCAGCAGCTTAGAGGGCTATCTAGCCAAAAACATTCAGTACTTC. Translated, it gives CASSLEGYLAKNIQYF.

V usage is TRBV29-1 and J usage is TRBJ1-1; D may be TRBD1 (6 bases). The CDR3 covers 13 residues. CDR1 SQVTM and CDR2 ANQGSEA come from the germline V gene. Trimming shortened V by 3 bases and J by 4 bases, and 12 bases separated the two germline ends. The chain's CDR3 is CSVEGAAGTEAFF. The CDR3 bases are TGCAGCGTTGAGGGGGCAGCGGGCACTGAAGCTTTCTTT.

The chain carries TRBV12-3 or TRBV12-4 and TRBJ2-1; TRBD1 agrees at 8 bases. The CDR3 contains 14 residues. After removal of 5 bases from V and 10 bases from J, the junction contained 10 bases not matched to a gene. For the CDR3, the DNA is TGTGCCAGCAGTACCCGGACAGGGACTTTCGAGCAGTTCTTC. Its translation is CASSTRTGTFEQFF.

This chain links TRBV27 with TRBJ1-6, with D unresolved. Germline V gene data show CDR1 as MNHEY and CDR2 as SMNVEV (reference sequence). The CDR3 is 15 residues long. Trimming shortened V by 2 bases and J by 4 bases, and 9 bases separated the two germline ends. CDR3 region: CASSLGLPYNSPLHF. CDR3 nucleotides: TGTGCCAGCAGTTTAGGGCTCCCTTATAATTCACCCCTCCACTTT.

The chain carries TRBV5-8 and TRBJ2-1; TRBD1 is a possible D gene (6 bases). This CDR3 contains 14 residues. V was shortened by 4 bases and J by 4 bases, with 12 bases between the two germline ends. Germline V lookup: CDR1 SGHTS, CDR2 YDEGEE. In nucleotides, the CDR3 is TGTGCCAGCAGCAAACGGACAGTATACAATGAGCAGTTCTTC. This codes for CASSKRTVYNEQFF.

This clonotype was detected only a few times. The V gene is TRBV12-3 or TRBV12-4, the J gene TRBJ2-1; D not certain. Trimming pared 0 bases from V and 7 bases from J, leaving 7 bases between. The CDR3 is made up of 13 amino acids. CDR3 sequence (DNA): TGTGCCAGCAGTTTAGCGTCAACAAATGAGCAGTTCTTC. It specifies CASSLASTNEQFF.